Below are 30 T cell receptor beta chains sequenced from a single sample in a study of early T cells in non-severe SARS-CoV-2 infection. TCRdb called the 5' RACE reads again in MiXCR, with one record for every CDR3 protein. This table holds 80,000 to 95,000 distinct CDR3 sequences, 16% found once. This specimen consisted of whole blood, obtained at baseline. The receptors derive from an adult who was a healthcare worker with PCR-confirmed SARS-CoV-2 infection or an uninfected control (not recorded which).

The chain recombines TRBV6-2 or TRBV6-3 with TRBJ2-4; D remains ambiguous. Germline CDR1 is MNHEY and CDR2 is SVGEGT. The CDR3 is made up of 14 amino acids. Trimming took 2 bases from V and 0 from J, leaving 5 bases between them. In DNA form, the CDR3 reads TGTGCCAGCAGTTACGGGCTAGCCAAAAACATTCAGTACTTC. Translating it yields CASSYGLAKNIQYF.

CDR3 sequence reads: CASSPPRVGFNEQFF. The CDR3 nucleotides read TGTGCCAGCAGCCCCCCCAGGGTCGGGTTCAATGAGCAGTTCTTC. The chain links TRBV7-8 to TRBJ2-1; a weak D match, TRBD1 (5 bases). Germline V gene lookup returns CDR1 SGHVS and CDR2 FQNEAQ. The V end was cut by 5 bases, the J end by 6 bases, with 17 bases between. The CDR3 spans 15 residues.

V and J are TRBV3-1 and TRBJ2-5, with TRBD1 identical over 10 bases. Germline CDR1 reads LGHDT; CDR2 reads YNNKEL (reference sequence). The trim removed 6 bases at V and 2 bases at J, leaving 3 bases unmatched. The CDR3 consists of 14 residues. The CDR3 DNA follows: TGTGCCAGCAGAGCGGGACAGGGGCAAGAGACCCAGTACTTC. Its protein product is CASRAGQGQETQYF.

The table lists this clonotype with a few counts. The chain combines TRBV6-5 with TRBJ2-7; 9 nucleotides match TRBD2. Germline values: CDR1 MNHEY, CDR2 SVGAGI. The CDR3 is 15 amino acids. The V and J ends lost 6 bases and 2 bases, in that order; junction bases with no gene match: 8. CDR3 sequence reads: CASRPRLAGTYEQYF. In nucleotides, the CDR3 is TGTGCCAGCAGACCTCGGCTAGCGGGAACCTACGAGCAGTACTTC.

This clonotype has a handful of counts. The CDR3 DNA reads TGTGCCAGCAGCCCCCCGGGGGGGAACACCGGGGAGCTGTTTTTT. The encoded protein is CASSPPGGNTGELFF. The chain has TRBV7-9 and TRBJ2-2; 7 nucleotides align to TRBD2. Germline assignment: CDR1 SEHNR and CDR2 FQNEAQ (reference sequence). V trimming: 5 bases; J trimming: 1 base; junction bases outside the gene matches: 4. This CDR3 region has 15 residues.

CDR3: CASSGTASPLHF. The CDR3 DNA is TGTGCCAGCAGTGGGACAGCCTCACCCCTCCACTTT. The gene calls are TRBV2 and TRBJ1-6; the D gene is possibly TRBD1 (6 bases). CDR3 length: 12 amino acids. The germline gives CDR1 SNHLY, CDR2 FYNNEI. V lost 4 bases and J 10 bases, leaving 8 bases between the germline ends.

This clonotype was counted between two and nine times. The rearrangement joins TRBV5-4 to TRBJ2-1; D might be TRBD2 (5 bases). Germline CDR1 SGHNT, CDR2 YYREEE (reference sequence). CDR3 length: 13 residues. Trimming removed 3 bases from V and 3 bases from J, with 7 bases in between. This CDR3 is CASSWSGYNEQFF. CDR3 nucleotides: TGTGCCAGCAGCTGGAGCGGCTACAATGAGCAGTTCTTC. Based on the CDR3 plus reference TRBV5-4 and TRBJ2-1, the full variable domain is ETGVTQSPTHLIKTRGQQVTLRCSSQSGHNTVSWYQQALGQGPQFIFQYYREEENGRGNFPPRFSGLQFPNYSSELNVNALELDDSALYLCASSWSGYNEQFFGPGTRLTVL.

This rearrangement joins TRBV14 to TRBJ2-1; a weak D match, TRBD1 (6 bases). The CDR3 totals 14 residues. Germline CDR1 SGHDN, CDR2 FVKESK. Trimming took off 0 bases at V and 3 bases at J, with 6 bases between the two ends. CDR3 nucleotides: TGTGCCAGCAGCCAAGAGACAGGCTACAATGAGCAGTTCTTC. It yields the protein CASSQETGYNEQFF.

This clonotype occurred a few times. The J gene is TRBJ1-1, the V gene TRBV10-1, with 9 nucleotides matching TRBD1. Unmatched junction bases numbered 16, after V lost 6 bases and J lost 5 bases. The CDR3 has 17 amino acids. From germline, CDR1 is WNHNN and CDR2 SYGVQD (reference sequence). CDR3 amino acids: CASSVRFGTGRDTEAFF. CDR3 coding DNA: TGCGCCAGCAGCGTGAGGTTTGGGACAGGGCGTGATACTGAAGCTTTCTTT.

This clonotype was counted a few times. As DNA, the CDR3 is TGTGCCAGCAGTTACGTTAGCGGGAGGGCCACAGATACGCAGTATTTT. Encoded protein: CASSYVSGRATDTQYF. The rearrangement uses TRBV6-6 and TRBJ2-3, with 11 nucleotides matching TRBD2. Germline-derived CDR1 and CDR2 are MNHNY and SVGAGI (reference sequence). This CDR3 is built from 16 residues. The ends lost 2 bases at V and 2 bases at J; junction bases unmatched: 3.

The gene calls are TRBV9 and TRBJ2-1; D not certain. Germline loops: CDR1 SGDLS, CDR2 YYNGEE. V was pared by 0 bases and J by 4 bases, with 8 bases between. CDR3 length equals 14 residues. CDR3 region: CASSVEPNYNEQFF. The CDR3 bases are TGTGCCAGCAGCGTAGAACCTAATTACAATGAGCAGTTCTTC. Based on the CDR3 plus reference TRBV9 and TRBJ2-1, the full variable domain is DSGVTQTPKHLITATGQRVTLRCSPRSGDLSVYWYQQSLDQGLQFLIQYYNGEERAKGNILERFSAQQFPDLHSELNLSSLELGDSALYFCASSVEPNYNEQFFGPGTRLTVL.

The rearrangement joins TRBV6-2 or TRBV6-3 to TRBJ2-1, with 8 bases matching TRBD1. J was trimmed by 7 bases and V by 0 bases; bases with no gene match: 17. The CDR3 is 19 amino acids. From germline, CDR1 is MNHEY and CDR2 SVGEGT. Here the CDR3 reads CASSYSIRPGQDWRNEQFF. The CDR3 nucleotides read TGTGCCAGCAGTTACTCGATTCGACCGGGACAGGATTGGAGAAATGAGCAGTTCTTC.

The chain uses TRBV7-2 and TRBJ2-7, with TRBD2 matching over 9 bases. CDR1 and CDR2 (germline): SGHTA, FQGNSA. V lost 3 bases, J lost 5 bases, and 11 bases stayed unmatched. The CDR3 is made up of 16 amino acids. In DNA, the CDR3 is TGTGCCAGCAGCTTGCCACGCGCGGGAGGGCCGCACGAGCAGTACTTC. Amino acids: CASSLPRAGGPHEQYF.

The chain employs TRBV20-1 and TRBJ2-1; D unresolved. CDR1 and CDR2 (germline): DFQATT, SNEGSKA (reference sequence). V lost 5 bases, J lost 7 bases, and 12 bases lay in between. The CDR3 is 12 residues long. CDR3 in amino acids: CSAQRGRNEQFF. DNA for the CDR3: TGCAGTGCTCAGAGAGGAAGAAATGAGCAGTTCTTC.

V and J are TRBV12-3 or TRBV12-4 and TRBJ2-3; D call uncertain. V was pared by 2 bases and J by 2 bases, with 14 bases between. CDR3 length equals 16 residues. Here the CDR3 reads CASSLQDPRFTDTQYF. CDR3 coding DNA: TGTGCCAGCAGTTTACAGGATCCGAGGTTCACAGATACGCAGTATTTT.

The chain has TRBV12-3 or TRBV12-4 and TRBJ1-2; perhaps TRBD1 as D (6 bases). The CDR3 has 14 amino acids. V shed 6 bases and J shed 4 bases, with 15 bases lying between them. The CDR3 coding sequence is TGTGCCAGCAGAACGAACAGGGTCGGCTATGGCTACACCTTC. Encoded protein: CASRTNRVGYGYTF.

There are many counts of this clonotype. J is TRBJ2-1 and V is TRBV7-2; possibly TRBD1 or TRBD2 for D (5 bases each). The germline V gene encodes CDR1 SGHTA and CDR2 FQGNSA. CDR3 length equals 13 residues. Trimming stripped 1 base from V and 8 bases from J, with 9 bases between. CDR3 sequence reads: CASSLVRGDEQFF. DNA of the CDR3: TGTGCCAGCAGCTTAGTGAGGGGCGATGAGCAGTTCTTC.

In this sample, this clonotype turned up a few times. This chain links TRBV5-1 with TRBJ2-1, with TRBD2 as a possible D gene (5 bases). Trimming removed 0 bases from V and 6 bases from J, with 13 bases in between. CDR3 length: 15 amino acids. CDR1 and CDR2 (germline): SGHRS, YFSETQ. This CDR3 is CASSLGGSGSNEQFF. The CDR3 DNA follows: TGCGCCAGCAGCTTGGGAGGCAGCGGCAGCAATGAGCAGTTCTTC.

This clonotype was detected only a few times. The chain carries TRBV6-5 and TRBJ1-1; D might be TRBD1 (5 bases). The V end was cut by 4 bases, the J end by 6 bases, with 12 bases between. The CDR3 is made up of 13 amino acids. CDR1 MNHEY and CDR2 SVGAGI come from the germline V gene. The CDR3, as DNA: TGTGCCAGCAGTTTCGTAGGGGAATCTGAAGCTTTCTTT. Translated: CASSFVGESEAFF.

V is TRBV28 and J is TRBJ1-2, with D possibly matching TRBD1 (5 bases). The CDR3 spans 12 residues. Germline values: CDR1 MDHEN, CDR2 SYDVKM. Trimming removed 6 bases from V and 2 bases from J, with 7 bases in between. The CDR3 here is CASRGTNYGYTF. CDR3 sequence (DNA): TGTGCCAGCAGGGGGACCAACTATGGCTACACCTTC.

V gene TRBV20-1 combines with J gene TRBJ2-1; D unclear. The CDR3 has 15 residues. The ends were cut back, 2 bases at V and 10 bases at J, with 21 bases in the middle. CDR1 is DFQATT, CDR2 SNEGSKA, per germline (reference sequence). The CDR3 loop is CSARRAGPRTGEQFF. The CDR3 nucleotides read TGCAGTGCTAGAAGGGCTGGACCCAGAACCGGGGAGCAGTTCTTC.

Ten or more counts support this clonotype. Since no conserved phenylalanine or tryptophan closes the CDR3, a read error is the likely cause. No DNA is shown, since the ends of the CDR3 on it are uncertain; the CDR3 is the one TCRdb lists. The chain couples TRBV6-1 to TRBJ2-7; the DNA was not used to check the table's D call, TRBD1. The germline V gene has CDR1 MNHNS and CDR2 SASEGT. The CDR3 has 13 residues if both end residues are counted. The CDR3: CASSEASYVRLII.

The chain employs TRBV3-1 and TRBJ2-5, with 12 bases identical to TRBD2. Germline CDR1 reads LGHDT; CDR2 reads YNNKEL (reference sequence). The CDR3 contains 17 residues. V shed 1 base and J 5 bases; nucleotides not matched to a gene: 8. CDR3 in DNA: TGTGCCAGCAGCCAAGGACTAGCGGGAGCCCGGGGGGAGACCCAGTACTTC. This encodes CASSQGLAGARGETQYF.

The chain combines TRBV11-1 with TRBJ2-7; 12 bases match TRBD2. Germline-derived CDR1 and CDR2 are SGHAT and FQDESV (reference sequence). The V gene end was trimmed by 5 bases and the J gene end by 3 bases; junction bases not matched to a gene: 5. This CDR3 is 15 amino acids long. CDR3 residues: CASSGWTSGDYEQYF. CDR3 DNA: TGTGCCAGCAGCGGGTGGACTAGCGGGGACTACGAGCAGTACTTC.

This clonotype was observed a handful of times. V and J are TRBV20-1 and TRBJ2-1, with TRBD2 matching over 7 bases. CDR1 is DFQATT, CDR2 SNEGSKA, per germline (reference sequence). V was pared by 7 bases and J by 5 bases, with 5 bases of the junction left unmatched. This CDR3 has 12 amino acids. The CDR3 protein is CSGAGENNEQFF. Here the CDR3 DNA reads TGCAGTGGGGCGGGAGAAAACAATGAGCAGTTCTTC.

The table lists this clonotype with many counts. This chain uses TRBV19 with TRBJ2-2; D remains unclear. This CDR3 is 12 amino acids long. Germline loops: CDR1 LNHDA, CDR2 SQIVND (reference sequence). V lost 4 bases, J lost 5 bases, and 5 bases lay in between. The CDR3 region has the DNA TGTGCCAGTAGTAGCATTACCGGGGAGCTGTTTTTT. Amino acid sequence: CASSSITGELFF.

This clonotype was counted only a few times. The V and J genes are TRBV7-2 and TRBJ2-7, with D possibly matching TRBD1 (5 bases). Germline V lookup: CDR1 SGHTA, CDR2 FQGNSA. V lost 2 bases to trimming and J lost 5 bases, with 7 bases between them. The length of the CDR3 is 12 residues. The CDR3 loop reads CASSLWGNEQYF. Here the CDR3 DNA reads TGTGCCAGCAGCTTATGGGGCAACGAGCAGTACTTC.

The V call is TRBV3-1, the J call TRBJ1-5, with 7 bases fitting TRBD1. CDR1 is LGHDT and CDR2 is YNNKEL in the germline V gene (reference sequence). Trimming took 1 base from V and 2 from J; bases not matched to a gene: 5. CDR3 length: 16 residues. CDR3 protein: CASSQGPGGGNQPQHF. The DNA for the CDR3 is TGTGCCAGCAGCCAAGGACCAGGGGGTGGCAATCAGCCCCAGCATTTT.

CDR3 loop: CATSRSGGTDTQYF. As DNA, the CDR3 is TGTGCCACCAGCCGATCCGGGGGGACAGATACGCAGTATTTT. The chain employs TRBV15 and TRBJ2-3; 7 positions agree with TRBD2. With V trimmed by 5 bases and J by 3 bases, 5 bases remained unmatched. The CDR3 runs 14 residues. Per the germline V gene, CDR1 is LNHNV and CDR2 is YYDKDF (reference sequence).

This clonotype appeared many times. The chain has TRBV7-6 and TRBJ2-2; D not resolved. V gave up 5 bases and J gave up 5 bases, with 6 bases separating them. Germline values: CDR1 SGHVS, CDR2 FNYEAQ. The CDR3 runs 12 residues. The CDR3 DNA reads TGTGCCAGCAGCCCTTGGACCGGGGAGCTGTTTTTT. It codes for CASSPWTGELFF.